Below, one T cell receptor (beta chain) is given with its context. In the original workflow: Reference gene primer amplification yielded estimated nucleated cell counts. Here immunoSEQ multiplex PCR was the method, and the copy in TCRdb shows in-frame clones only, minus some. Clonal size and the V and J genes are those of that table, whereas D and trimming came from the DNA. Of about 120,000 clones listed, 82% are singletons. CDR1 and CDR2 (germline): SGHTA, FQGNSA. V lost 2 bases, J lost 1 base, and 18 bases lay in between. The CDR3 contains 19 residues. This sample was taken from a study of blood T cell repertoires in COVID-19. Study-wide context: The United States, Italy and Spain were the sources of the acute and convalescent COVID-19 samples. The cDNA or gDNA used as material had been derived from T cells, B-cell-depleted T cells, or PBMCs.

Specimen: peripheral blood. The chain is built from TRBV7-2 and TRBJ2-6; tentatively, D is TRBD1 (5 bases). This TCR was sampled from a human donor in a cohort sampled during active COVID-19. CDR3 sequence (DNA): TGTGCCAGCAGCTTACGCGGACATCTAGGAACTTCTGGGGCCAACGTCCTGACTTTC. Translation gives CASSLRGHLGTSGANVLTF.